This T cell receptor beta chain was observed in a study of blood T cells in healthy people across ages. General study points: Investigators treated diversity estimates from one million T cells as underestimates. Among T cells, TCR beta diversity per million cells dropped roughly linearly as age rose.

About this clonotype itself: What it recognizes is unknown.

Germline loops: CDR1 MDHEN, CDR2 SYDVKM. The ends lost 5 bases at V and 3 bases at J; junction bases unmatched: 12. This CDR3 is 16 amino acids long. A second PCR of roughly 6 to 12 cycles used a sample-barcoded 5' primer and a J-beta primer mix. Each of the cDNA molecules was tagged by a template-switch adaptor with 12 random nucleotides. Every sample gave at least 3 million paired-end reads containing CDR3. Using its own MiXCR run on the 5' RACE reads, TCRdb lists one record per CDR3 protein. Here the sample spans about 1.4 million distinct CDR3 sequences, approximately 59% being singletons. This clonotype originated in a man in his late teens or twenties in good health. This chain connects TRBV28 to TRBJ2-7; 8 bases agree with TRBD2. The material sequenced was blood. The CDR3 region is CASSTYAAGAFYEQYF. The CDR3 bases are TGTGCCAGCAGTACCTATGCAGCGGGAGCCTTCTACGAGCAGTACTTC.